What follows describes a single TCR beta chain. Its antigen is unknown. Other DNA sequences within the sample encode an identical CDR3. Between the trimmed V and J ends, which lost 2 bases and 3 bases, there was a span of 8 bases. CDR3 size: 13 residues. The germline gives CDR1 MNHNY, CDR2 SVGAGI (reference sequence). The data stem from a study of cytomegalovirus exposure and HLA in healthy donors. Study summary: Genotyping of hundreds of donors showed that approximately 83% belonged to the Caucasian-associated ancestry cluster.

Overall study results and limits: A reported reduction in N-insertions relative to the roughly 710-donor mean was seen in an Asian-associated ancestry cluster in a later analysis.

Use of 60 Vbeta and 13 Jbeta primers characterized the PCR. Assay: immunoSEQ multiplex PCR; the TCRdb copy retains only in-frame clones and omits some. There are some 60,000 clones in the sample, with around 5% held by the top ten. The TCR was taken from a man in his thirties or forties in good health and CMV-seropositive. The sample consisted of PBMCs. This chain links TRBV6-6 with TRBJ2-7, with D perhaps matching TRBD1 (6 bases). The chain's CDR3 is CASSYRDNYEQYF. Here the CDR3 DNA reads TGTGCCAGCAGTTACCGGGACAACTACGAGCAGTACTTC.